The entry below describes one T cell receptor (beta chain). These data belong to a study of blood T cell repertoires in COVID-19. Study information: Nucleic acid was either cDNA or gDNA, and it came from T cells, B-cell-depleted T cells, or PBMCs.

V gave up 4 bases and J gave up 5 bases, with 9 bases separating them. CDR1 DFQATT and CDR2 SNEGSKA come from the germline V gene (reference sequence). The CDR3 runs 11 residues. As originally analysed: Reference gene primer amplification in the assay estimated nucleated cell counts. The method was immunoSEQ multiplex PCR; TCRdb's version includes in-frame clones alone and lacks a portion of them. The DNA was the basis for D and trimming; V, J and clone size are from that table. The sample carries about 220,000 clones, approximately 82% recorded once. Cohort allocation depended upon clinical history that participants reported. Either two negative PCRs, clearance, or symptom resolution qualified Cohort 3 donors as recovered.

The sample comprised PBMCs or T cells enriched from blood (not recorded which). The chain combines TRBV20-1 with TRBJ2-7, with no clear D. The sequence came from a man in his forties or fifties who had recovered from COVID-19. CDR3 protein: CSATKVDEQYF. CDR3 nucleotide sequence: TGCAGTGCTACCAAAGTAGACGAGCAGTACTTC.